A single sample gave rise to the 26 T cell receptor beta chains below, sequenced in a study of cytomegalovirus exposure and HLA in healthy donors (dated by TCRdb to about 2017). Libraries were constructed by the immunoSEQ multiplex PCR assay. For the multiplex PCR, a mixture combining 60 forward primers for TCR Vbeta segments and 13 reverse primers for TCR Jbeta segments was used. The source is immuneACCESS, and TCRdb retained only in-frame sequences with V and J called. Part of the clones is not carried over; for the studies checked, unresolved V genes explain less than half of this, and the remainder is unexplained. The sample profile shows 150,000 to 200,000 clones; around 80% of them were found once. The top ten clones comprise approximately 2% of the sample. The sample consisted of PBMCs. All receptors come from a woman aged 25 to 39 in good health and CMV-seropositive.

The V gene is TRBV9, the J gene TRBJ2-7; 7 bases are a match to TRBD1. V was clipped by 3 bases and J by 6 bases; unmatched bases: 9. Germline lookup yields CDR1 SGDLS and CDR2 YYNGEE. The CDR3 is 14 residues long. CDR3 residues: CASSEQGNYGEQYF. The CDR3 DNA is TGTGCCAGCAGCGAACAGGGGAATTATGGCGAGCAGTACTTC.

This chain connects TRBV6-4 to TRBJ1-6; D unresolved. V was shortened by 4 bases and J by 2 bases, with 6 bases between the two germline ends. The CDR3 totals 14 residues. CDR1 and CDR2 (germline): MRHNA, SNTAGT. CDR3 loop: CASSAQPYNSPLHF. The CDR3, as DNA: TGTGCCAGCAGTGCACAGCCCTATAATTCACCCCTCCACTTT.

The V gene is TRBV14, the J gene TRBJ2-3; 10 bases agree with TRBD2. The V segment lost 0 bases and the J segment 4 bases; nucleotides outside the gene matches: 7. Germline V gives CDR1 SGHDN, CDR2 FVKESK. This CDR3 is 17 amino acids long. The CDR3 reads CASSQDITSGDADTQYF. CDR3 coding DNA: TGTGCCAGCAGCCAAGATATAACTAGCGGGGATGCAGATACGCAGTATTTT.

This chain joins TRBV5-1 and TRBJ2-5; possibly TRBD2 for D (6 bases). Trimming removed 0 bases from V and 2 bases from J, with 14 bases in between. The germline V gene encodes CDR1 SGHRS and CDR2 YFSETQ. This CDR3 has 16 amino acids. The CDR3 DNA sequence: TGCGCCAGCAGCTTGGCTGACGGGAGAGCGCAAGAGACCCAGTACTTC. This sequence encodes CASSLADGRAQETQYF.

This CDR3 is CASSDSGTRENEQFF. CDR3 bases: TGTGCCAGTAGTGATTCCGGGACTAGGGAGAATGAGCAGTTCTTC. The rearrangement links TRBV19 to TRBJ2-1, with 8 nucleotides matching TRBD2. Germline lookup yields CDR1 LNHDA and CDR2 SQIVND (reference sequence). Trimming at V came to 5 bases and at J to 7 bases, leaving 10 bases not matched to a gene. CDR3 length: 15 amino acids.

The CDR3 DNA is TGTGCCAGCAGTTTGCGGGGTCTGAGCGGTGAGCAGTTCTTC. Amino acid sequence: CASSLRGLSGEQFF. This chain joins TRBV28 and TRBJ2-1; TRBD2 might be the D (6 bases). In germline, CDR1 is MDHEN, CDR2 SYDVKM. The V and J ends lost 3 bases and 9 bases respectively, with 15 bases between them. This CDR3 contains 14 residues. The full variable domain, in which reference TRBV28 and TRBJ2-1 provide the parts outside the CDR3, is DVKVTQSSRYLVKRTGEKVFLECVQDMDHENMFWYRQDPGLGLRLIYFSYDVKMKEKGDIPEGYSVSREKKERFSLILESASTNQTSMYLCASSLRGLSGEQFFGPGTRLTVL.

The chain employs TRBV7-2 and TRBJ2-3; D unclear. CDR1 is SGHTA, CDR2 FQGNSA, per germline. V was cut by 5 bases and J by 5 bases, with 8 bases left in between. The CDR3 extends over 12 amino acids. The DNA of the CDR3 is TGTGCCAGCAGCCGACTTGGAGATACGCAGTATTTT. As protein: CASSRLGDTQYF.

The V call is TRBV10-3, the J call TRBJ2-2, with 7 bases lining up with TRBD2. After removal of 2 bases from V and 4 bases from J, the junction contained 1 base not matched to a gene. The CDR3 spans 14 residues. Germline V CDR1 and CDR2: ENHRY, SYGVKD. The CDR3, as DNA: TGTGCCATCAGTGAGGGGAGGGGCACCGGGGAGCTGTTTTTT. This codes for CAISEGRGTGELFF.

The V gene is TRBV18, the J gene TRBJ2-1; maybe TRBD2 (6 bases). V was clipped by 2 bases and J by 0 bases, with 8 bases between them. CDR1 is KGHSH, CDR2 LQKENI, per germline. The CDR3 runs to 15 residues. This CDR3 is CASSPGDSSYNEQFF. In DNA form, the CDR3 reads TGTGCCAGCTCACCAGGGGACTCCTCCTACAATGAGCAGTTCTTC.

The chain has TRBV18 and TRBJ1-5; D may be TRBD1 (5 bases). The CDR3 consists of 14 residues. Germline CDR1 reads KGHSH; CDR2 reads LQKENI. V dropped 5 bases and J dropped 5 bases, with 13 bases sitting between them. CDR3 loop: CASSISGLDQPQHF. The CDR3 DNA follows: TGTGCCAGCTCAATTTCGGGACTAGATCAGCCCCAGCATTTT.

V gene TRBV18 combines with J gene TRBJ1-1; TRBD1 might be the D (5 bases). V was trimmed by 1 base and J by 5 bases, leaving 11 bases between them. Germline values: CDR1 KGHSH, CDR2 LQKENI. The CDR3 has 14 amino acids. The CDR3 region is CASSPRREGTEAFF. The DNA of the CDR3 is TGTGCCAGCTCACCACGCAGGGAAGGGACTGAAGCTTTCTTT.

V gene TRBV27 combines with J gene TRBJ2-7; unclear D gene. V was pared by 5 bases and J by 0 bases, with 11 bases between. Per the germline V gene, CDR1 is MNHEY and CDR2 is SMNVEV (reference sequence). CDR3 size: 14 residues. In nucleotides, the CDR3 is TGTGCCAGCAGTCCGAGACAAACCTCCTACGAGCAGTACTTC. Translated, it gives CASSPRQTSYEQYF.

V usage is TRBV7-2 and J usage is TRBJ2-2; maybe TRBD2 (7 bases). From germline, CDR1 is SGHTA and CDR2 FQGNSA. The CDR3 extends over 14 amino acids. Trimming cost V 5 bases and J 4 bases, with 11 bases left between them. The CDR3: CASSPRGGTGELFF. CDR3 nucleotide sequence: TGTGCCAGCAGCCCGAGGGGGGGCACCGGGGAGCTGTTTTTT.

This clone was seen just once. The CDR3 sequence: CAFMGGADYEQYF. For the CDR3, the DNA is TGTGCCTTCATGGGGGGGGCAGACTACGAGCAGTACTTC. V usage is TRBV30 and J usage is TRBJ2-5, with D tentatively TRBD2 (7 bases). The assigned J gene may be wrong: the sequence end matches TRBJ2-7 better. Germline V CDR1 and CDR2: GTSNPN, SVGIG (reference sequence). The CDR3 is 13 amino acids.

The V gene is TRBV6-5, the J gene TRBJ1-2, with a possible D match to TRBD1 (6 bases). CDR3 length equals 12 residues. Trimming left V 6 bases short and J 4 bases short, with 9 bases between. Germline V lookup: CDR1 MNHEY, CDR2 SVGAGI. The CDR3 DNA reads TGTGCCAGCAGGTCGGACAGCTATGGCTACACCTTC. Encoded protein: CASRSDSYGYTF.

This sequence joins TRBV6-1 and TRBJ2-7; D is possibly TRBD2 (6 bases). Germline lookup yields CDR1 MNHNS and CDR2 SASEGT. The length of the CDR3 is 14 residues. V was shortened by 7 bases and J by 0 bases, with 13 bases between the two germline ends. The CDR3 reads CASIVGTVSYEQYF. For the CDR3, the DNA is TGTGCCAGCATCGTTGGGACTGTCTCCTACGAGCAGTACTTC.

The chain has TRBV11-2 and TRBJ1-4, with D tentatively TRBD1 (5 bases). Per germline, CDR1 SGHAT and CDR2 FQNNGV. The CDR3 consists of 14 residues. Trimming pared 4 bases from V and 1 base from J, leaving 7 bases between. As DNA, the CDR3 is TGTGCCAGCAGCTGGGGGGGAACTAATGAAAAACTGTTTTTT. Residues: CASSWGGTNEKLFF. Full variable domain (remainder filled in from reference TRBV11-2 and TRBJ1-4): EAGVAQSPRYKIIEKRQSVAFWCNPISGHATLYWYQQILGQGPKLLIQFQNNGVVDDSQLPKDRFSAERLKGVDSTLKIQPAKLEDSAVYLCASSWGGTNEKLFFGSGTQLSVL.

The rearrangement joins TRBV10-3 to TRBJ2-7; D possibly corresponds to TRBD1 (6 bases). Germline CDR1 is ENHRY and CDR2 is SYGVKD. The CDR3 is 14 amino acids. With 10 bases removed from V and 4 bases from J, the gap between germline ends came to 20 bases. In nucleotides, the CDR3 is TGTGCCACCTCGAAAGGGGGAGATATTTACGAGCAGTACTTC. Its protein product is CATSKGGDIYEQYF.

The V call is TRBV30, the J call TRBJ2-1; weak D call: TRBD2 (6 bases). Germline V lookup: CDR1 GTSNPN, CDR2 SVGIG (reference sequence). V was shortened by 4 bases and J by 3 bases, with 16 bases between the two germline ends. The CDR3 covers 15 residues. CDR3 in amino acids: CAWTKGVGGYNEQFF. For the CDR3, the DNA is TGTGCCTGGACAAAGGGAGTGGGGGGCTACAATGAGCAGTTCTTC.

V usage is TRBV6-5 and J usage is TRBJ1-2, with D hard to call. Germline V lookup: CDR1 MNHEY, CDR2 SVGAGI. There are 15 residues in the CDR3. The V end lost 0 bases, the J end lost 0 bases, and 8 bases lay between the germline ends. The CDR3: CASSYSRASNYGYTF. CDR3 nucleotides: TGTGCCAGCAGTTACTCGAGGGCCTCTAACTATGGCTACACCTTC.

This rearrangement joins TRBV2 to TRBJ2-5; weak D call: TRBD1 (6 bases). CDR1 is SNHLY, CDR2 FYNNEI, per germline. The CDR3 spans 15 residues. Deletions cut 5 bases from V and 2 bases from J, with 15 bases between. Here the CDR3 reads CASSPDRPAQETQYF. For the CDR3, the DNA is TGTGCCAGCAGTCCTGACAGGCCAGCGCAAGAGACCCAGTACTTC.

V is TRBV27 and J is TRBJ2-6; 7 bases agree with TRBD2. The junction had 4 bases not matched to a gene; V was cut back by 2 bases and J by 0 bases. Germline loops: CDR1 MNHEY, CDR2 SMNVEV (reference sequence). The CDR3 loop spans 17 amino acids. This chain's CDR3 is CASSLSSGTSGANVLTF. The CDR3, as DNA: TGTGCCAGCAGTTTAAGCAGCGGGACCTCTGGGGCCAACGTCCTGACTTTC.

J is TRBJ2-7 and V is TRBV9, with a possible D match to TRBD1 (6 bases). The CDR3 contains 13 residues. V was shortened by 0 bases and J by 4 bases, with 8 bases between the two germline ends. CDR1 SGDLS and CDR2 YYNGEE come from the germline V gene. CDR3 sequence (DNA): TGTGCCAGCAGCGTAGAGGACAGATACGAGCAGTACTTC. This translates into CASSVEDRYEQYF.

The gene calls are TRBV7-2 and TRBJ2-2; D is uncertain. Germline CDR1 is SGHTA and CDR2 is FQGNSA. CDR3 size: 12 residues. V was cut by 3 bases and J by 11 bases, with 10 bases left in between. The CDR3 here is CASSFDTPELFF. The CDR3 DNA reads as TGTGCCAGCAGCTTCGACACCCCAGAGCTGTTTTTT.

The J gene is TRBJ2-7, the V gene TRBV28; D is possibly TRBD1 (6 bases). Germline CDR1 reads MDHEN; CDR2 reads SYDVKM. The CDR3 length is 15 residues. Trimming left V 10 bases short and J 9 bases short, with 28 bases between. CDR3: CATTPPRGQLTRQYF. The DNA of the CDR3 is TGTGCCACCACTCCCCCCCGAGGACAGCTTACGAGGCAGTACTTC.

The chain joins TRBV19 to TRBJ1-2; D perhaps matches TRBD1 (5 bases). The V end was cut by 3 bases, the J end by 1 base, with 12 bases between. The length of the CDR3 is 15 residues. Looked up from germline, CDR1 is LNHDA and CDR2 is SQIVND (reference sequence). CDR3 bases: TGTGCCAGTAGTATCACGGGGGTGGGTAACTATGGCTACACCTTC. Residues: CASSITGVGNYGYTF.